This entry lists 8 T cell receptor beta chains sequenced from one sample in a study of CD8 T cells in ankylosing spondylitis. MiXCR was run by TCRdb on the 5' RACE reads, yielding one entry per CDR3 protein. This table has 750,000 to 850,000 distinct CDR3 sequences, 10% to 15% appearing once. These receptors' antigens are unknown. General study points: A TCR beta motif made of under 10 highly homologous variants seemed typical of ankylosing spondylitis blood.

Sequencing used blood, either unsorted or a sorted T cell fraction (not recorded which). These receptor sequences come from a male donor with ankylosing spondylitis.

Many counts were recorded for this clonotype. This chain uses TRBV7-2 with TRBJ1-1; the D is unclear. The CDR3 has 14 residues. Germline CDR1 SGHTA, CDR2 FQGNSA. Trimming pared 2 bases from V and 3 bases from J, leaving 10 bases between. Here the CDR3 reads CASSLFGRDTEAFF. In DNA, the CDR3 is TGTGCCAGCAGCTTATTTGGTCGGGACACTGAAGCTTTCTTT.

This clonotype was observed a few times. The V call is TRBV5-1, the J call TRBJ1-3; D may be TRBD1 (5 bases). The CDR3 length is 17 residues. The V and J ends lost 1 base and 2 bases respectively, with 16 bases between them. CDR1 is SGHRS and CDR2 is YFSETQ in the germline V gene. The CDR3: CASSLTGRLETGNTIYF. The CDR3 DNA follows: TGCGCCAGCAGCTTGACAGGACGCCTAGAAACTGGAAACACCATATATTTT.

This clonotype was detected only a few times. The rearrangement joins TRBV29-1 to TRBJ2-3; D is unclear. The CDR3 extends over 13 amino acids. Trimming left V 6 bases short and J 2 bases short, with 12 bases between. Germline assignment: CDR1 SQVTM and CDR2 ANQGSEA. The DNA for the CDR3 is TGCAGCGTACACCTGACCCACACAGATACGCAGTATTTT. It encodes CSVHLTHTDTQYF.

The chain is built from TRBV28 and TRBJ1-2; D remains ambiguous. There are 13 residues in the CDR3. CDR1 is MDHEN, CDR2 SYDVKM, per germline. The V end was cut by 6 bases, the J end by 2 bases, with 10 bases between. The chain's CDR3 is CASSGIINYGYTF. DNA of the CDR3: TGTGCCAGCAGCGGGATCATAAACTATGGCTACACCTTC.

This clonotype was picked up many times. The J gene is TRBJ2-1, the V gene TRBV24-1, with 12 bases that match TRBD2. V dropped 5 bases and J dropped 4; count of bases not matched to a gene: 5. The CDR3 runs 16 residues. Germline loops: CDR1 KGHDR, CDR2 SFDVKD. The CDR3 nucleotides read TGTGCCACCAGTGTCGGACTAGCGGGACGATACAATGAGCAGTTCTTC. Translated: CATSVGLAGRYNEQFF.

This clonotype was counted only a few times. The gene calls are TRBV29-1 and TRBJ1-1, with D possibly TRBD1 on 6 matching bases. In germline, CDR1 is SQVTM, CDR2 ANQGSEA. The CDR3 consists of 14 residues. V lost 5 bases and J 4 bases, leaving 17 bases between the germline ends. The CDR3 is CSVPEGGAGTEAFF. The CDR3 region has the DNA TGCAGCGTTCCCGAGGGGGGGGCGGGCACTGAAGCTTTCTTT.

This clonotype was counted once. This rearrangement joins TRBV6-2 or TRBV6-3 to TRBJ2-1, with TRBD2 matching 16 bases. Trimming removed 3 bases from V and 0 bases from J; junction bases left unmatched: 5. Germline V gives CDR1 MNHEY, CDR2 SVGEGT. CDR3 length: 19 amino acids. CDR3 sequence (DNA): TGTGCCAGCAGTTATCCGGGACTAGCGGGAGGGAGCTCCTACAATGAGCAGTTCTTC. Translated, it gives CASSYPGLAGGSSYNEQFF.

This clonotype was picked up many times. CDR3 in amino acids: CSASRGRAVNTEAFF. The DNA of the CDR3 is TGCAGTGCTAGTAGGGGCCGGGCCGTGAACACTGAAGCTTTCTTT. The rearrangement uses TRBV20-1 and TRBJ1-1; a weak D match, TRBD1 (5 bases). Germline V gene data show CDR1 as DFQATT and CDR2 as SNEGSKA (reference sequence). The V and J ends lost 3 bases and 0 bases respectively, with 14 bases between them. This CDR3 contains 15 residues.